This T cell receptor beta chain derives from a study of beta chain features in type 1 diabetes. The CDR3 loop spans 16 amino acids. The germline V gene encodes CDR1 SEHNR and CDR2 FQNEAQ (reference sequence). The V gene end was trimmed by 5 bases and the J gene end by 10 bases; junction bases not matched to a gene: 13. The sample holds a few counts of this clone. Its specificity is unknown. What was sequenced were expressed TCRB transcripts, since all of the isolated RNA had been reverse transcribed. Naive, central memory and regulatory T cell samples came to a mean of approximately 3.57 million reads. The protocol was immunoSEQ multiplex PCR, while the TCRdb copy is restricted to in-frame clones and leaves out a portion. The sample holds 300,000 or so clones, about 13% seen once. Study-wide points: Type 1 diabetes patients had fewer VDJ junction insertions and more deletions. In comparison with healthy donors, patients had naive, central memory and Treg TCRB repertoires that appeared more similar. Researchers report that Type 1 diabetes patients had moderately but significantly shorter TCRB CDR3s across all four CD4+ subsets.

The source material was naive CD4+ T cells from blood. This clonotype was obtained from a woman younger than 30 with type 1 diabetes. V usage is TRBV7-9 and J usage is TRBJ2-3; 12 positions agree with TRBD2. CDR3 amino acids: CASSLALAGGRGAQYF. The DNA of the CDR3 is TGTGCCAGCAGCCTCGCACTAGCGGGAGGACGCGGGGCGCAGTATTTT.